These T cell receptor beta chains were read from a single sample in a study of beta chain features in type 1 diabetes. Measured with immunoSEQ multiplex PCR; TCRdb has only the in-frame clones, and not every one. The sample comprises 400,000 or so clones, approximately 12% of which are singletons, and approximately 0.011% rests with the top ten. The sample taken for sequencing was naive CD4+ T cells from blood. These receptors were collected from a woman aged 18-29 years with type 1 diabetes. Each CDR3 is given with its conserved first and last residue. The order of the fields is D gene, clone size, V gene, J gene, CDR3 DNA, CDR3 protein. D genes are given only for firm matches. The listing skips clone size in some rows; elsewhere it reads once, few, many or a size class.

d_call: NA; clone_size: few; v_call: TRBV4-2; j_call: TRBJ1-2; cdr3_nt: TGTGCCAGCAGCCAAGCAGGGTTTGGCTACACCTTC; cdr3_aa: CASSQAGFGYTF
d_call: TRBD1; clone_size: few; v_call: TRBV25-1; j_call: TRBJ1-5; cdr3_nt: TGTGCCAGCAGTGCCACAGGGGGAGGTCAGCCCCAGCATTTT; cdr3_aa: CASSATGGGQPQHF
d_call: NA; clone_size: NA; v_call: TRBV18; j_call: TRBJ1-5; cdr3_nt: TGTGCCAGCTCACCGGGGCAGGGCAATCAGCCCCAGCATTTT; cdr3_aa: CASSPGQGNQPQHF
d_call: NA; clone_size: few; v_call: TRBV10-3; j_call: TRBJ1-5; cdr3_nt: TGTGCCATCAGTGAGTCGATCGGACAGTCTCAAAATCAGCCCCAGCATTTT; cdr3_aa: CAISESIGQSQNQPQHF
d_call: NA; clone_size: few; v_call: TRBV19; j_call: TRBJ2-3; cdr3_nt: TGTGCCAGTAGTAGTCAGGGGCTGAGGGCAGATACGCAGTATTTT; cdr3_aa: CASSSQGLRADTQYF
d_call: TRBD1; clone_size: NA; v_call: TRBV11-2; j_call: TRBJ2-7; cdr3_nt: TGTGCCAGCAGCTACCGGGACAGGGGGCGAGAGCAGTACTTC; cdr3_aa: CASSYRDRGREQYF
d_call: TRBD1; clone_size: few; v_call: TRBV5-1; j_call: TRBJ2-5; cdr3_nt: TGCGCCAGCCAAAGATACAGGGGGCGAGAGACCCAGTACTTC; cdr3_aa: CASQRYRGRETQYF
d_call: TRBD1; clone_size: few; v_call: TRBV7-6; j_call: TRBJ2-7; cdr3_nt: TGTGCCAGCAGCCTACGACAGGGATTCTCCTTCGAGCAGTACTTC; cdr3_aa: CASSLRQGFSFEQYF
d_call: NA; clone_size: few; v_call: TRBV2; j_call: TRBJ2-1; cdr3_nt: TGTGCCACCACCGGTGGGGTAGCGTACAATGAGCAGTTCTTC; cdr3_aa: CATTGGVAYNEQFF
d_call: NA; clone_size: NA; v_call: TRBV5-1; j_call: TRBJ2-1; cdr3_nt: TGCGCCAGCAGCCCCCGAGGTCCCCCCAATGAGCAGTTCTTC; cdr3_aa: CASSPRGPPNEQFF
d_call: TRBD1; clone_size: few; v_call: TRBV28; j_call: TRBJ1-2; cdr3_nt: TGTGCCAGCAGTCCAGGGACAGATAACTATGGCTACACCTTC; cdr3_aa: CASSPGTDNYGYTF
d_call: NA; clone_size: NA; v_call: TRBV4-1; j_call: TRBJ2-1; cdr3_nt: TGCGCCAGCAGCCAAGAGCCGGGGAGAGGTAGGGATGAGCAGTTCTTC; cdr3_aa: CASSQEPGRGRDEQFF
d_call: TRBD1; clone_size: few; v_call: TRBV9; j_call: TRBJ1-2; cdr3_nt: TGTGCCAGCAGCCGGACAGGGAGGGATGGCTACACCTTC; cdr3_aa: CASSRTGRDGYTF
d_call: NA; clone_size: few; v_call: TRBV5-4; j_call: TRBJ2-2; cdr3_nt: TGTGCCAGCAGCCCTTTTGGAGCAACCGGGGAGCTGTTTTTT; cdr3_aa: CASSPFGATGELFF
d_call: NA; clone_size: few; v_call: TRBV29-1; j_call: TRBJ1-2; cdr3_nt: TGCAGCGTTGACGGACAGACAAATGGCTACACCTTC; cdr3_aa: CSVDGQTNGYTF
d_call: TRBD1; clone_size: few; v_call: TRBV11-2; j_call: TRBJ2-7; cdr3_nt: TGTGCCAGCAGCGTAGAGGGGACAGGTTCAGCCGAGCAGTACTTC; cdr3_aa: CASSVEGTGSAEQYF
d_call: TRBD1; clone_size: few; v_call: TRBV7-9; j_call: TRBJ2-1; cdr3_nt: TGTGCCAGCAGCTGGGACAGGGGGTCCTACAATGAGCAGTTCTTC; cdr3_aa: CASSWDRGSYNEQFF
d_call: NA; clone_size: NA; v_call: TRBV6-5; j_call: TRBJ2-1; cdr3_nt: TGTGCCAGCAGTTACTTCGCGGTGAGCTCCTACAATGAGCAGTTCTTC; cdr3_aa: CASSYFAVSSYNEQFF
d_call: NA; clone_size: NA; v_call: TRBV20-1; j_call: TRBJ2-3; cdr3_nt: TGCAGTGCTAGTCCTGCGGATACGCAGTATTTT; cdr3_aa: CSASPADTQYF
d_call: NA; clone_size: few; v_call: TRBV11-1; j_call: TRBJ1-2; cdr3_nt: TGTGCCAGCAGCTTCGCGGGGGGCGGTTTGGATGGCTACACCTTC; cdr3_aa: CASSFAGGGLDGYTF
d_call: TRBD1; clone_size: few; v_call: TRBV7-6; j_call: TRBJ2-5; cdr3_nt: TGTGCCAGCAGCTTATCCGCGACAGGGTCCGGTGAGACCCAGTACTTC; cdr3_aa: CASSLSATGSGETQYF
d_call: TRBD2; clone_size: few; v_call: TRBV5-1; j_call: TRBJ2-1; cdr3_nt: TGCGCCAGCAGCTCATGGACTAGTGCGGCCTACAATGAGCAGTTCTTC; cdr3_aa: CASSSWTSAAYNEQFF
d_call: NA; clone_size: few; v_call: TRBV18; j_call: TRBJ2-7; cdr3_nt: TGTGCCAGCTCGTACGAGGGTGTCGAGCAGTACTTC; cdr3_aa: CASSYEGVEQYF
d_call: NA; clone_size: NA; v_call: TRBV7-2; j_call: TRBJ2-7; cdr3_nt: TGTGCCAGCAGCTTAGGCGTGGGCGCAGCCTACGAGCAGTACTTC; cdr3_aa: CASSLGVGAAYEQYF
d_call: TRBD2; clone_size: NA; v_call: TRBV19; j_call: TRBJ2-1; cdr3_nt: TGTGCCAGTAGTGCGGGGACTAGCAGGCATGAGCAGTTCTTC; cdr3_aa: CASSAGTSRHEQFF
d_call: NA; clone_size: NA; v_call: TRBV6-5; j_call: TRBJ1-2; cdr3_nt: TGTGCCAGCAGTCTGACCGGGACTTCCTATGGCTACACCTTC; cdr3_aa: CASSLTGTSYGYTF
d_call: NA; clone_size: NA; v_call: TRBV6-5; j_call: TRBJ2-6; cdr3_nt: TGTGCCAGCAGAAACACAGTAGCTGGGGCCAACGTCCTGACTTTC; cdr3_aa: CASRNTVAGANVLTF
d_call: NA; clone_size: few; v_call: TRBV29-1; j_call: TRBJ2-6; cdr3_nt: TGCAGCGTTGGACTGCCCTCTGGGGCCAACGTCCTGACTTTC; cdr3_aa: CSVGLPSGANVLTF
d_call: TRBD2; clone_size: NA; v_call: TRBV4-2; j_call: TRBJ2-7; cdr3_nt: TGTGCCAGCAGCCAAGACGACGGACTAGCGGGAAACTACGAGCAGTACTTC; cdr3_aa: CASSQDDGLAGNYEQYF
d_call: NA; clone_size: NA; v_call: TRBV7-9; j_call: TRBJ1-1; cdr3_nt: TGTGCCAGCGGCGTGCGGGGGCCGAACACTGAAGCTTTCTTT; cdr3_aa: CASGVRGPNTEAFF
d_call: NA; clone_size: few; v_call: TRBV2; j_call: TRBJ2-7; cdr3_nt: TGTGCCAGCAGTGAGGGGCTACCCTCGGCCGAGCAGTACTTC; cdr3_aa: CASSEGLPSAEQYF
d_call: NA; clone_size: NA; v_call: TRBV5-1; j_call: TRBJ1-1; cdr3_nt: TGCGCCAGCAGCGGAAGGACAGCAAGGAACACTGAAGCTTTCTTT; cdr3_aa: CASSGRTARNTEAFF
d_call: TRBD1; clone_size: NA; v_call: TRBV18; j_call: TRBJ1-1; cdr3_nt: TGTGCCAGCTCACCCGCGACAGGGGGTATCGGCACTGAAGCTTTCTTT; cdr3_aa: CASSPATGGIGTEAFF
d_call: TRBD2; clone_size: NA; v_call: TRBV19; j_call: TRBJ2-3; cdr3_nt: TGTGCCATCAGCCCTGCGGGGAGGGGAGATACGCAGTATTTT; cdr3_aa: CAISPAGRGDTQYF
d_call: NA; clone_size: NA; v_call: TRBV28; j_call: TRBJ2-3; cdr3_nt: TGTGCCAGCAGGATCCTACAGGGGAGGACAGATACGCAGTATTTT; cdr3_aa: CASRILQGRTDTQYF
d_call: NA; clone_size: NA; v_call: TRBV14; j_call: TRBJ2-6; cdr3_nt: TGTGCCAGCAGCCAGAGGGGGAAACTTTCCTCTGGGGCCAACGTCCTGACTTTC; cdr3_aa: CASSQRGKLSSGANVLTF
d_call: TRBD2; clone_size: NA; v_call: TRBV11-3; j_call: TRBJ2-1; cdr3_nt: TGTGCCAGCAGCCCTAGCGGGAGTGCTTACAATGAGCAGTTCTTC; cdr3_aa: CASSPSGSAYNEQFF
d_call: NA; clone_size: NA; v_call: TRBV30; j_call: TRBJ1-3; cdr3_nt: TGTGCCTGGAGTGTAGGCGGTTCTGGAAACACCATATATTTT; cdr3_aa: CAWSVGGSGNTIYF
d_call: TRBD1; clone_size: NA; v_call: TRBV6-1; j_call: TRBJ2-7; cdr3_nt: TGTGCCAGCAGGACGGGACAGATTTACGAGCAGTACTTC; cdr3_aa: CASRTGQIYEQYF
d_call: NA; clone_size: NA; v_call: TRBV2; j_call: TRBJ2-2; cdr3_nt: TGTGCCACCCTACAGGACGGAACAGGCGGGGAGCTGTTTTTT; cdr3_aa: CATLQDGTGGELFF
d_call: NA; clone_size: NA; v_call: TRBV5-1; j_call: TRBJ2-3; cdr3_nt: TGCGCCAGCAGCTTGGCCGGGGACACAGATACGCAGTATTTT; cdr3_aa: CASSLAGDTDTQYF
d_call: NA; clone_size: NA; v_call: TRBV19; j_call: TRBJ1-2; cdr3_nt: TGTGCCAGCACCGGAGCGGGCCATGGCTACACCTTC; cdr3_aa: CASTGAGHGYTF
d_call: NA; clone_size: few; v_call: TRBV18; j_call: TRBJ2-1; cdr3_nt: TGTGCCAGCTCGAGAGACACCAGCTCCTACAATGAGCAGTTCTTC; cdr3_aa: CASSRDTSSYNEQFF
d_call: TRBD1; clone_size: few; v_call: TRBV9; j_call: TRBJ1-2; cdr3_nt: TGTGCCAGCAGCGTAGAAGCAGGGGGCTATGGCTACACCTTC; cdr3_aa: CASSVEAGGYGYTF
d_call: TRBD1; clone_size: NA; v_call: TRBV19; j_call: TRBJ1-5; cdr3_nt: TGTGCCAGTAACAGGGGGTACGGCAATCAGCCCCAGCATTTT; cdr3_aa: CASNRGYGNQPQHF
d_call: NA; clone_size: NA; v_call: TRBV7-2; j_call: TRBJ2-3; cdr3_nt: TGTGCCAGCAGCCGCTCCTCGGCAGGAGGGGGCACAGATACGCAGTATTTT; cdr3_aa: CASSRSSAGGGTDTQYF
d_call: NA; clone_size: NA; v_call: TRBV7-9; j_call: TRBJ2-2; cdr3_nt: TGTGCCAGCAGCTTAGCCAGGAACACCGGGGAGCTGTTTTTT; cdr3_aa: CASSLARNTGELFF
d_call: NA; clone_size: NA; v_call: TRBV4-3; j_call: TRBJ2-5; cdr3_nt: TGCGCCAGCAGCCAAGCGGCAGGCAAAGAGACCCAGTACTTC; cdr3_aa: CASSQAAGKETQYF
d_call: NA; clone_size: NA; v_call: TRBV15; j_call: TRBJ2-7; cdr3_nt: TGTGCCACCAGCAGGGAACCCAGGGACGAGCAGTACTTC; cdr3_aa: CATSREPRDEQYF